The clone carrying this T cell receptor (beta chain) has just a few counts. Its antigen is as yet unknown. This record comes from a study of T-cell memory formation after mild COVID-19. Study background: Across donors, TCR clusters were largely donor specific.

Regarding the study as a whole: For second-wave clones that peaked at day 37, SARS-CoV-2 specificity went unverified. Pre-infection memory held some responding clones, suggesting pre-existing cross-reactive T cells responded.

The CDR3 runs 12 residues. V lost 4 bases to trimming and J lost 8 bases, with 14 bases between them. In germline, CDR1 is GTSNPN, CDR2 SVGIG (reference sequence). TCRdb redid the calling of the 5' RACE reads with MiXCR, one entry per CDR3 protein. The data contain a few hundred thousand distinct CDR3 sequences, about 22% of them singletons. The clonotype was recovered from an adult woman who had mild COVID-19 (a few samples of this study predate the infection). Cell type and time point are not known. V is TRBV30 and J is TRBJ1-2, with D unresolved. The specimen was PBMCs or a T cell subset sorted from them (not recorded which). The CDR3 sequence is CAWIESTLGYTF. The CDR3 nucleotides are TGTGCCTGGATCGAAAGCACCCTCGGCTACACCTTC.